The rows below give T cell receptor beta chains drawn from one sample of a study of CD8 T cells in Susac syndrome. Each CDR3 protein is one row after TCRdb ran MiXCR on the immunoSEQ multiplex PCR reads. This sample carries approximately 210,000 distinct CDR3 sequences, approximately 95% of them seen once, and the ten largest clones take 0.085% to 0.095%. Source material: CD4+ T cells from PBMCs. The source of these receptors is a human donor with multiple sclerosis. CDR3s include the opening cysteine and the closing phenylalanine or tryptophan. A D gene is named only where the DNA matches it firmly. Clone size, where shown, is once, few, many, or a class for clones that have expanded.

size: NA; D: TRBD2; V: TRBV7-3; J: TRBJ2-3; CDR3: CASSPLRSGRALASDTQYF; DNA: TGTGCCAGCAGCCCCCTTAGGAGCGGGAGGGCCCTCGCCTCAGATACGCAGTATTTT
size: NA; D: NA; V: TRBV5-1; J: TRBJ2-6; CDR3: CASSFNPSVATGANVLTF; DNA: TGCGCCAGCAGCTTTAATCCCTCAGTGGCTACTGGGGCCAACGTCCTGACTTTC
size: NA; D: NA; V: TRBV28; J: TRBJ2-6; CDR3: CASSLGVAGANVLTF; DNA: TGTGCCAGCAGCCTAGGGGTTGCTGGGGCCAACGTCCTGACTTTC
size: NA; D: NA; V: TRBV28; J: TRBJ2-3; CDR3: CATQAPKPDTQYF; DNA: TGTGCCACCCAGGCCCCAAAACCAGATACGCAGTATTTT
size: NA; D: NA; V: TRBV12-3/TRBV12-4; J: TRBJ2-6; CDR3: CASRAGQLDRGANVLTF; DNA: TGTGCCAGCAGGGCTGGACAGCTGGATCGTGGGGCCAACGTCCTGACTTTC
size: NA; D: NA; V: TRBV4-1; J: TRBJ1-5; CDR3: CASSQDERQNQHF; DNA: TGCGCCAGCAGCCAAGATGAGAGACAGAACCAGCATTTT
size: NA; D: TRBD1; V: TRBV7-2; J: TRBJ1-2; CDR3: CASGRDRLYGYTF; DNA: TGTGCCAGCGGGAGGGACAGGCTCTATGGCTACACCTTC
size: NA; D: NA; V: TRBV18; J: TRBJ2-5; CDR3: CASSSGETQYF; DNA: TGTGCCAGCTCCTCAGGAGAGACCCAGTACTTC
size: NA; D: NA; V: TRBV9; J: TRBJ1-2; CDR3: CASSVQPTNYGYTF; DNA: TGTGCCAGCAGCGTACAGCCTACTAACTATGGCTACACCTTC
size: NA; D: NA; V: TRBV6-1; J: TRBJ1-5; CDR3: CASRDGITNQPQHF; DNA: TGTGCCAGCAGGGACGGGATAACCAATCAGCCCCAGCATTTT
size: NA; D: TRBD1; V: TRBV4-1; J: TRBJ2-5; CDR3: CASSQRSGQPTLQETQYF; DNA: TGCGCCAGCAGCCAAAGATCGGGACAGCCGACCCTCCAAGAGACCCAGTACTTC
size: NA; D: NA; V: TRBV28; J: TRBJ1-1; CDR3: CASSLSYGRVNTEAFF; DNA: TGTGCCAGCAGTTTGTCATATGGCCGGGTGAACACTGAAGCTTTCTTT
size: NA; D: NA; V: TRBV15; J: TRBJ1-6; CDR3: CATSRPMSNSPLHF; DNA: TGTGCCACCAGCAGGCCAATGTCTAATTCACCCCTCCACTTT
size: NA; D: NA; V: TRBV29-1; J: TRBJ2-2; CDR3: CSVIINRGGELFF; DNA: TGCAGCGTTATAATAAACAGAGGCGGGGAGCTGTTTTTT
size: NA; D: NA; V: TRBV20-1; J: TRBJ2-5; CDR3: CSASPSLETQYF; DNA: TGCAGTGCTAGCCCCAGTTTGGAGACCCAGTACTTC
size: NA; D: NA; V: TRBV7-6; J: TRBJ2-5; CDR3: CASSMGNQETQYF; DNA: TGTGCCAGCAGCATGGGAAACCAAGAGACCCAGTACTTC
size: NA; D: NA; V: TRBV16; J: TRBJ2-3; CDR3: CASSQAAPTDTQYF; DNA: TGTGCCAGCAGCCAAGCGGCGCCCACAGATACGCAGTATTTT
size: once; D: TRBD1; V: TRBV20-1; J: TRBJ1-1; CDR3: CSARLQGGNTEAFF; DNA: TGCAGTGCTAGACTACAGGGGGGGAACACTGAAGCTTTCTTT
size: NA; D: TRBD2; V: TRBV12-3/TRBV12-4; J: TRBJ2-7; CDR3: CASSGGAYEQYF; DNA: TGTGCCAGTAGCGGGGGGGCCTACGAGCAGTACTTC
size: NA; D: NA; V: TRBV12-3/TRBV12-4; J: TRBJ2-2; CDR3: CASSFLRTTGELFF; DNA: TGTGCCAGCAGTTTCTTGCGTACCACCGGGGAGCTGTTTTTT
size: NA; D: NA; V: TRBV29-1; J: TRBJ1-1; CDR3: CSVVIYMNTEAFF; DNA: TGCAGCGTTGTCATATACATGAACACTGAAGCTTTCTTT
size: NA; D: TRBD2; V: TRBV18; J: TRBJ2-3; CDR3: CASSPPRRELQDTQYF; DNA: TGTGCCAGCTCACCACCGAGGCGGGAGTTACAAGATACGCAGTATTTT
size: NA; D: NA; V: TRBV5-1; J: TRBJ1-1; CDR3: CASSLASRANTEAFF; DNA: TGCGCCAGCAGCTTGGCCTCGCGTGCGAACACTGAAGCTTTCTTT
size: NA; D: NA; V: TRBV3-1; J: TRBJ2-1; CDR3: CASSQVGMGGLRRARGEQFF; DNA: TGTGCCAGCAGCCAAGTGGGTATGGGGGGCTTAAGGAGGGCAAGAGGTGAGCAGTTCTTC
size: NA; D: TRBD1; V: TRBV9; J: TRBJ2-3; CDR3: CASSGPRDRGSDTQYF; DNA: TGTGCCAGCAGCGGCCCCCGGGACAGGGGTTCAGATACGCAGTATTTT
size: NA; D: TRBD2; V: TRBV20-1; J: TRBJ2-5; CDR3: CSATDTRVAGAGETQYF; DNA: TGCAGTGCTACCGATACTAGAGTAGCGGGGGCGGGAGAGACCCAGTACTTC
size: NA; D: NA; V: TRBV6-6; J: TRBJ1-4; CDR3: CASSYTGGFGEKLFF; DNA: TGTGCCAGCAGTTACACTGGCGGGTTCGGTGAAAAACTGTTTTTT
size: NA; D: TRBD2; V: TRBV29-1; J: TRBJ2-5; CDR3: CSVEREGTQYF; DNA: TGCAGCGTTGAACGGGAGGGGACCCAGTACTTC
size: NA; D: NA; V: TRBV12-3/TRBV12-4; J: TRBJ2-1; CDR3: CASTSLRAHEQFF; DNA: TGTGCCAGCACCTCCCTAAGGGCCCATGAGCAGTTCTTC
size: NA; D: NA; V: TRBV12-3/TRBV12-4; J: TRBJ2-5; CDR3: CASRSLGGPLETQYF; DNA: TGTGCCAGCAGGTCGTTGGGGGGGCCTTTAGAGACCCAGTACTTC
size: NA; D: TRBD1; V: TRBV10-3; J: TRBJ2-2; CDR3: CASLRGLNTGELFF; DNA: TGTGCCTCACTGAGGGGGCTGAACACCGGGGAGCTGTTTTTT
size: NA; D: NA; V: TRBV7-9; J: TRBJ2-7; CDR3: CASSSTSGNEQYF; DNA: TGTGCCAGCAGCTCAACCAGCGGCAACGAGCAGTACTTC
size: NA; D: TRBD2; V: TRBV4-1; J: TRBJ2-5; CDR3: CASSQLGLAQETQYF; DNA: TGCGCCAGCAGCCAACTTGGACTAGCGCAAGAGACCCAGTACTTC
size: once; D: NA; V: TRBV30; J: TRBJ2-3; CDR3: CARVEADTQYF; DNA: TGTGCCCGTGTCGAGGCAGATACGCAGTATTTT
size: NA; D: TRBD2; V: TRBV3-1; J: TRBJ2-1; CDR3: CASSPLSGSYNEQFF; DNA: TGTGCCAGCAGCCCCTTAAGCGGGAGTTACAATGAGCAGTTCTTC
size: NA; D: NA; V: TRBV7-8; J: TRBJ1-5; CDR3: CASSRRTEQPQHF; DNA: TGTGCCAGCAGCCGACGGACGGAACAGCCCCAGCATTTT
size: NA; D: TRBD1; V: TRBV20-1; J: TRBJ2-5; CDR3: CSATGGEQETQYF; DNA: TGCAGTGCCACAGGGGGCGAGCAAGAGACCCAGTACTTC
size: NA; D: TRBD1; V: TRBV20-1; J: TRBJ2-5; CDR3: CSAKGALKETQYF; DNA: TGCAGTGCCAAGGGGGCCCTAAAGGAGACCCAGTACTTC
size: few; D: NA; V: TRBV5-6; J: TRBJ1-1; CDR3: CASSLAQANTEAFF; DNA: TGTGCCAGCAGCTTGGCCCAGGCGAACACTGAAGCTTTCTTT
size: NA; D: TRBD2; V: TRBV5-1; J: TRBJ2-4; CDR3: CASSLDGLAGGGNIQYF; DNA: TGCGCCAGCAGCTTGGACGGACTAGCGGGAGGAGGAAACATTCAGTACTTC